This T cell receptor beta chain was captured in a study of memory CD4+ T cells and cytomegalovirus serostatus. Study as a whole: Donors were healthy Belgian adults, 9 CMV seropositive and 24 seronegative.

Single viable CD3+CD4+CD8-CD45RO+ cells were sorted as the memory CD4+ T cells. Serum IgG to CMV pp150, pp28, p38 and p52 defined serostatus. This clone occurred once. The method was immunoSEQ multiplex PCR; TCRdb's version includes in-frame clones alone and lacks a portion of them. The sample has roughly 49,000 clones; over 75% are singletons. The TCR was taken from an adult in good health and CMV-seronegative. Sequencing used memory CD4+ T cells from blood.

Here the CDR3 DNA reads TGTGCCAGCTCTGGTACTAGCGGTTCCTACGAGCAGTACTTC. Encoded protein: CASSGTSGSYEQYF. The chain carries TRBV7-9 and TRBJ2-7, with 8 bases fitting TRBD2. Germline-derived CDR1 and CDR2 are SEHNR and FQNEAQ (reference sequence). This CDR3 is 14 amino acids long. The ends lost 8 bases at V and 1 base at J; junction bases unmatched: 7.